The present entry profiles one T cell receptor beta chain with its context. The antigen remains unidentified. The data derive from a study of T cell repertoires in ileal Crohn's disease. Looking at the study overall: Thiopurines (about eleven) or anti-TNF agents (more than 17) were given postoperatively to about half.

Data came from immunoSEQ multiplex PCR; TCRdb stores just in-frame clones and leaves some out. The sample records about 7,400 clones, about four fifths being singletons. Included were adult ileal or ileocolonic Crohn's patients indicated for ileocolonic resection. Findings and caveats of the study: Active smokers at surgery had more clonal expansions than non-smokers. High-frequency clones were more common in sorted CD8 than CD4 cells.

The sequence came from an adult with Crohn's disease. Sequencing used ileal tissue.

In DNA form, the CDR3 reads TGTGCCAGCAGTGTCCATAGCGCGGGAGGTGCCGAGCAGTACTTC. Translated: CASSVHSAGGAEQYF. This chain joins TRBV6-1 and TRBJ2-7; 8 nucleotides line up with TRBD2. V lost 4 bases to trimming and J lost 6 bases; unmatched junction nucleotides: 11. Germline assignment: CDR1 MNHNS and CDR2 SASEGT. This CDR3 comprises 15 residues.